A selection of T cell receptor beta chains follows, all from one sample in a study of blood T cell repertoires in COVID-19. Here immunoSEQ multiplex PCR was the method, and the copy in TCRdb shows in-frame clones only, minus some. The repertoire holds some 270,000 clones, with roughly 88% as singletons. The sample taken for sequencing was peripheral blood. The receptors here all came from a woman in her sixties or seventies with acute or convalescent COVID-19. Both conserved end residues are part of each CDR3. Fields, in order: V gene, J gene, D gene, clone size, CDR3 DNA, CDR3 protein. A D gene is named only where the DNA matches it firmly. Size is omitted from some rows. Given values are once, few, many or a class for expanded clones.

v_gene: TRBV13; j_gene: TRBJ1-2; d_gene: .; abundance: .; CDR3nt: TGTGCCAGCAGCTTAATGGGGCCCTATGGCTACACCTTC; CDR3aa: CASSLMGPYGYTF
v_gene: TRBV5-1; j_gene: TRBJ1-1; d_gene: TRBD1; abundance: .; CDR3nt: TGCGCCAGCAGCTTCCAGGGACAGACTGAAGCTTTCTTT; CDR3aa: CASSFQGQTEAFF
v_gene: TRBV5-6; j_gene: TRBJ1-2; d_gene: TRBD1; abundance: .; CDR3nt: TGTGCCAGCAGCTTGGAACAGGGGATAGGTGGCTACACCTTC; CDR3aa: CASSLEQGIGGYTF
v_gene: TRBV25-1; j_gene: TRBJ1-4; d_gene: .; abundance: few; CDR3nt: TGTGCCAGCAGTGAAAGGGGGTCCCCTAATGAAAAACTGTTTTTT; CDR3aa: CASSERGSPNEKLFF
v_gene: TRBV3-1/TRBV3-2; j_gene: TRBJ1-2; d_gene: TRBD1; abundance: .; CDR3nt: TGTGCCAGCAGCCGGACAGGGAGAGATGGCTACACCTTC; CDR3aa: CASSRTGRDGYTF
v_gene: TRBV30; j_gene: TRBJ1-4; d_gene: TRBD1; abundance: .; CDR3nt: TGTGCCGGAACGATGGGACAGGGGTTTGAAAAACTGTTTTTT; CDR3aa: CAGTMGQGFEKLFF
v_gene: TRBV5-1; j_gene: TRBJ1-1; d_gene: .; abundance: .; CDR3nt: TGCGCCAGCAGCTTGATTCGGGGGACTGAAGCTTTCTTT; CDR3aa: CASSLIRGTEAFF
v_gene: TRBV7-2; j_gene: TRBJ1-1; d_gene: .; abundance: .; CDR3nt: TGTGCCAGCAGCTTGCCACAAACGAACACTGAAGCTTTCTTT; CDR3aa: CASSLPQTNTEAFF
v_gene: TRBV9; j_gene: TRBJ2-7; d_gene: .; abundance: .; CDR3nt: TGTGCCAGCAGCGTAGGCGGGACAGAGATCTACGAGCAGTACTTC; CDR3aa: CASSVGGTEIYEQYF
v_gene: TRBV11-2; j_gene: TRBJ2-2; d_gene: .; abundance: once; CDR3nt: TGTGCCAGCAGCCCCGCCAGGGTGGGCACCGGGGAGCTGTTTTTT; CDR3aa: CASSPARVGTGELFF
v_gene: TRBV7-3; j_gene: TRBJ1-1; d_gene: .; abundance: once; CDR3nt: TGTGCCAGCAGTGAACAGAGCCTCTTGAACACTGAAGCTTTCTTT; CDR3aa: CASSEQSLLNTEAFF
v_gene: TRBV10-3; j_gene: TRBJ1-1; d_gene: .; abundance: few; CDR3nt: TGTGCCATCAGTGAGTCGACCAGGTGGGCTTTCTTT; CDR3aa: CAISESTRWAFF
v_gene: TRBV6-5; j_gene: TRBJ2-5; d_gene: TRBD1; abundance: .; CDR3nt: TGTGCCAGCGCGCAGGGGGCGGGAGAGACCCAGTACTTC; CDR3aa: CASAQGAGETQYF
v_gene: TRBV5-1; j_gene: TRBJ1-5; d_gene: .; abundance: .; CDR3nt: TGCGCCAGCAGCTTGGGACAGGACAATCAGCCCCAGCATTTT; CDR3aa: CASSLGQDNQPQHF
v_gene: TRBV28; j_gene: TRBJ2-3; d_gene: TRBD1; abundance: once; CDR3nt: TGTGCCATCGGACAGGGTACCAGGGATACGCAGTATTTT; CDR3aa: CAIGQGTRDTQYF
v_gene: TRBV19; j_gene: TRBJ1-2; d_gene: TRBD1; abundance: .; CDR3nt: TGTGCCAGTATCGAACCGGGACAGGGGAGGTATGGCTACACCTTC; CDR3aa: CASIEPGQGRYGYTF
v_gene: TRBV5-5; j_gene: TRBJ2-3; d_gene: TRBD1; abundance: .; CDR3nt: TGTGCCAGCAGCATAACGGGACAGCAGTATCAGCCCCAGTATTTT; CDR3aa: CASSITGQQYQPQYF
v_gene: TRBV5-1; j_gene: TRBJ2-1; d_gene: TRBD1; abundance: .; CDR3nt: TGCGCCAGCAGCTTGGGCGGGACAGGGGTCCTTGAGCAGTTCTTC; CDR3aa: CASSLGGTGVLEQFF
v_gene: TRBV5-1; j_gene: TRBJ2-1; d_gene: .; abundance: .; CDR3nt: TGCGCCAGCAGCTTGAACAGGGCTTTTGAGCAGTTCTTC; CDR3aa: CASSLNRAFEQFF
v_gene: TRBV3-1/TRBV3-2; j_gene: TRBJ1-1; d_gene: TRBD1; abundance: .; CDR3nt: TGTGCCAGCAGTCCTACAGGGGGGAACACTGAAGCTTTCTTT; CDR3aa: CASSPTGGNTEAFF
v_gene: TRBV5-6; j_gene: TRBJ2-7; d_gene: .; abundance: .; CDR3nt: TGTGCCAGCAGCTTGGTTGGGGGGTACGAGCAGTACTTC; CDR3aa: CASSLVGGYEQYF
v_gene: TRBV6-5; j_gene: TRBJ1-2; d_gene: TRBD1; abundance: .; CDR3nt: TGTGCCAGCGAGAGAGACAGGGGCGGTGGCTACACCTTC; CDR3aa: CASERDRGGGYTF
v_gene: TRBV5-1; j_gene: TRBJ1-5; d_gene: TRBD1; abundance: .; CDR3nt: TGCGCCAGCAGCTTGGCGGGGACAGAGAATCAGCCCCAGCATTTT; CDR3aa: CASSLAGTENQPQHF
v_gene: TRBV11-2; j_gene: TRBJ1-1; d_gene: .; abundance: .; CDR3nt: TGTGCCAGCAGCGAAACAGGGTTTGAAGCTTTCTTT; CDR3aa: CASSETGFEAFF
v_gene: TRBV3-1/TRBV3-2; j_gene: TRBJ1-2; d_gene: TRBD1; abundance: .; CDR3nt: TGTGCCAGCACCCCCTGGGGGGCAGGGGGTGATCGGGGCTATGGCTACACCTTC; CDR3aa: CASTPWGAGGDRGYGYTF
v_gene: TRBV5-1; j_gene: TRBJ1-1; d_gene: TRBD1; abundance: .; CDR3nt: TGCGCCAGCAGCTTGTCCACACAGGGGGAGGCTTTCTTT; CDR3aa: CASSLSTQGEAFF
v_gene: TRBV7-2; j_gene: TRBJ1-1; d_gene: TRBD1; abundance: .; CDR3nt: TGTGCCAGCAGCTCTGACAGGGCGAAGAACACTGAAGCTTTCTTT; CDR3aa: CASSSDRAKNTEAFF
v_gene: TRBV6-5; j_gene: TRBJ2-1; d_gene: .; abundance: .; CDR3nt: TGTGCCAGCAGTTACTCAAGGGGTCCCTACAATGAGCAGTTCTTC; CDR3aa: CASSYSRGPYNEQFF
v_gene: TRBV7-9; j_gene: TRBJ2-2; d_gene: TRBD1; abundance: .; CDR3nt: TGTGCCAGCAGCTACCCACAGGGGAGCGCCGGGGAGCTGTTTTTT; CDR3aa: CASSYPQGSAGELFF
v_gene: TRBV4-1; j_gene: TRBJ2-2; d_gene: TRBD1; abundance: .; CDR3nt: TGCGCCAGCAGCCAGGGACAGATCTACTCGCCTCTGAACACCGGGGAGCTGTTTTTT; CDR3aa: CASSQGQIYSPLNTGELFF